The next 15 T cell receptor beta chains were all read from a single sample in a study of blood T cell repertoires in COVID-19. Profiling relied on immunoSEQ multiplex PCR, and the TCRdb table lists in-frame clones only, not all of them. The data hold around 140,000 clones, with roughly 84% observed a single time. The specimen sequenced was peripheral blood. These receptors all come from a human donor with acute or convalescent COVID-19. The donor label of this sample is uncertain.

On this clone: Other DNA sequences within the sample encode an identical CDR3. The V and J genes are TRBV18 and TRBJ1-1; no firm D call. The V gene lost 3 bases and the J gene lost 0 bases, with 5 bases spanning the gap. The CDR3 consists of 13 residues. Looked up from germline, CDR1 is KGHSH and CDR2 is LQKENI. The CDR3 bases are TGTGCCAGCTCACCGGGAGTGAACACTGAAGCTTTCTTT. Protein product: CASSPGVNTEAFF.

The chain combines TRBV25-1 with TRBJ2-3, with D possibly matching TRBD2 (6 bases). Trimming pared 7 bases from V and 1 base from J, leaving 9 bases between. CDR1 MGHDK and CDR2 SYGVNS come from the germline V gene. There are 13 residues in the CDR3. CDR3 in DNA: TGTGCCAGCAAGAGGGAGGGCACAGATACGCAGTATTTT. It specifies CASKREGTDTQYF.

J is TRBJ1-2 and V is TRBV9; 9 positions match TRBD1. Germline CDR1 and CDR2: SGDLS and YYNGEE. V shed 4 bases, J shed 8 bases, and the junction held 9 bases outside the gene matches. The CDR3 loop spans 14 amino acids. As DNA, the CDR3 is TGTGCCAGCAGCTTACTTGGGACAGGGAGAGGCTACACCTTC. As protein: CASSLLGTGRGYTF.

This sequence joins TRBV4-3 and TRBJ2-5; 9 bases match TRBD1. V gave up 1 base and J gave up 4 bases; unmatched junction bases: 1. CDR1 and CDR2 (germline): LGHNA, YSLEER. The CDR3 length is 14 residues. The DNA for the CDR3 is TGCGCCAGCAGCCAAGGACAGGGGGGAGAGACCCAGTACTTC. Translated: CASSQGQGGETQYF.

This clone was counted only a few times. This chain joins TRBV4-1 and TRBJ2-7; TRBD1 matches 8 bases. This CDR3 contains 18 residues. Germline CDR1 is MGHRA and CDR2 is YSYEKL. Trimming took 2 bases from V and 2 from J; bases not matched to a gene: 14. The CDR3 sequence is CASSQPTGVGAGAYEQYF. CDR3 bases: TGCGCCAGCAGCCAACCGACAGGGGTGGGGGCCGGGGCCTACGAGCAGTACTTC.

The chain carries TRBV10-1 and TRBJ1-6; 7 bases map to TRBD1. CDR3 size: 19 residues. CDR1 and CDR2 (germline): WNHNN, SYGVQD (reference sequence). The V segment lost 3 bases and the J segment 0 bases; nucleotides outside the gene matches: 11. The CDR3 DNA follows: TGCGCCAGCAGTGATGTCGACAGGGAAAAAAGCTCCTATAATTCACCCCTCCACTTT. This translates into CASSDVDREKSSYNSPLHF.

CDR3 amino acids: CASSERGRGRADTQYF. The CDR3 DNA reads TGCGCCAGCAGTGAGCGGGGCAGGGGGCGCGCAGATACGCAGTATTTT. The chain employs TRBV10-1 and TRBJ2-3; 8 nucleotides match TRBD1. The V gene end was trimmed by 2 bases and the J gene end by 4 bases; junction bases not matched to a gene: 8. CDR1 and CDR2 (germline): WNHNN, SYGVQD (reference sequence). The CDR3 contains 16 residues.

The rearrangement uses TRBV5-6 and TRBJ1-2, with 7 bases aligning to TRBD1. CDR1 SGHDT and CDR2 YYEEEE come from the germline V gene. This CDR3 has 16 amino acids. V was clipped by 0 bases and J by 4 bases; unmatched bases: 9. CDR3 residues: CASSLAGQVRGYGYTF. DNA for the CDR3: TGTGCCAGCAGCTTGGCCGGACAGGTCCGGGGCTATGGCTACACCTTC.

The chain joins TRBV3-1 (or the pseudogene TRBV3-2) to TRBJ1-1; 8 nucleotides match TRBD1. Unmatched junction bases numbered 7, after V lost 1 base and J lost 3 bases. Looked up from germline, CDR1 is LGHDT and CDR2 is YNNKEL (reference sequence). CDR3 length: 16 amino acids. CDR3 sequence reads: CASSQGQGHQYTEAFF. CDR3 bases: TGTGCCAGCAGCCAAGGACAGGGGCATCAGTACACTGAAGCTTTCTTT.

This clone is a singleton in its sample. The V gene is TRBV10-3, the J gene TRBJ2-1, with 10 positions matching TRBD2. With V trimmed by 3 bases and J by 8 bases, 10 bases remained unmatched. The germline V gene has CDR1 ENHRY and CDR2 SYGVKD. The CDR3 sequence is 16 residues long. The CDR3 loop reads CAISERAGGPGDEQFF. CDR3 in DNA: TGTGCCATCAGTGAACGAGCGGGAGGGCCGGGGGATGAGCAGTTCTTC.

This clone was found once. This chain uses TRBV21-1 with TRBJ1-2; the listed D gene, TRBD1, was not tested against the DNA. TRBV21-1 is classified as a pseudogene. CDR3 length: 16 amino acids. CDR3 sequence (DNA): TGTGCCAGCAGCAAAGGAGGGGACAGGGGGTTCTATGGCTACACCTTC. It yields the protein CASSKGGDRGFYGYTF.

The chain joins TRBV12-3 or TRBV12-4 to TRBJ2-2, with D uncertain. The V end lost 3 bases, the J end lost 8 bases, and 10 bases lay between the germline ends. This CDR3 region has 13 residues. CDR3 nucleotide sequence: TGTGCCAGCAGTTTGTCTCGTTTGGGGGAGCTGTTTTTT. It codes for CASSLSRLGELFF.

CDR3 nucleotide sequence: TGTGCCACCAGCAGGTCTAGTGTAGATACGCAGTATTTT. It yields the protein CATSRSSVDTQYF. The chain uses TRBV15 and TRBJ2-3, with D unresolved. The germline gives CDR1 LNHNV, CDR2 YYDKDF (reference sequence). V lost 3 bases, J lost 5 bases, and 9 bases lay in between. The CDR3 is 13 residues long.

The chain carries TRBV10-3 and TRBJ1-6, with D tentatively TRBD1 (6 bases). The CDR3 runs to 15 residues. Per germline, CDR1 ENHRY and CDR2 SYGVKD. V was shortened by 0 bases and J by 8 bases, with 11 bases between the two germline ends. The CDR3 region is CAISESGGGDSPLHF. DNA of the CDR3: TGTGCCATCAGTGAGTCGGGCGGGGGCGATTCACCCCTCCACTTT.

The V gene is TRBV7-2, the J gene TRBJ1-1; D may be TRBD1 (6 bases). Trimming left V 1 base short and J 4 bases short, with 7 bases between. The CDR3 runs 13 residues. CDR1 and CDR2 from the germline V gene are SGHTA and FQGNSA. The CDR3 bases are TGTGCCAGCAGCTTAGACAGGGCCACTGAAGCTTTCTTT. Translating it yields CASSLDRATEAFF.